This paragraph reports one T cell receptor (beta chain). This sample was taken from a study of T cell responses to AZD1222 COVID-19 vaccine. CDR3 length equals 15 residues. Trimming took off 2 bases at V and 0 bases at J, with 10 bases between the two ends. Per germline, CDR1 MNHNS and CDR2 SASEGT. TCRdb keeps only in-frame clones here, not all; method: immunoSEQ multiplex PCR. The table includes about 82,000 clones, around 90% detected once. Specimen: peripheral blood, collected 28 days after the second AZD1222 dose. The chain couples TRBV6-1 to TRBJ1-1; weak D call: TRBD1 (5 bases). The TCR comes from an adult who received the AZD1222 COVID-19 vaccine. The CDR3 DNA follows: TGTGCCAGCAGTGAAAGGGGCAGCATGAACACTGAAGCTTTCTTT. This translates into CASSERGSMNTEAFF.